This T cell receptor beta chain came from a study of response to subunit inactivated influenza vaccine. Regarding the study as a whole: The authors suggested that few new T cells are recruited per seasonal influenza vaccination.

MiXCR, applied by TCRdb to the RT-PCR reads, yields one record per CDR3 protein. Of 200,000 to 300,000 distinct CDR3 sequences listed, 12% are singletons. This clonotype was detected a few times. Its antigen is not known. Trimming cost V 1 base and J 1 base, with 8 bases left between them. CDR1 is SGHRS and CDR2 is YFSETQ in the germline V gene. The CDR3 runs 14 residues. The source material was non-naive T cells sorted from PBMCs, sampled roughly 2 weeks before vaccination. The chain combines TRBV5-1 with TRBJ1-1, with a possible D match to TRBD1 (6 bases). This TCR was sampled from a man aged 45 to 65 who received an inactivated influenza vaccine. CDR3 amino acids: CASSLTGRNTEAFF. The CDR3 DNA reads TGCGCCAGCAGCTTGACAGGGAGGAACACTGAAGCTTTCTTT. Using reference TRBV5-1 and TRBJ1-1 for the parts outside the CDR3, the full variable domain is KAGVTQTPRYLIKTRGQQVTLSCSPISGHRSVSWYQQTPGQGLQFLFEYFSETQRNKGNFPGRFSGRQFSNSRSEMNVSTLELGDSALYLCASSLTGRNTEAFFGQGTRLTVV.